A selection of T cell receptor beta chains follows, all from one sample in a study of blood T cell repertoires in COVID-19. Some clones are missing from TCRdb's copy, which holds only in-frame ones; the method was immunoSEQ multiplex PCR. The sample yields about 300,000 clones, roughly 90% seen once. The sequenced material came from peripheral blood. The source of these receptors is a man aged 18 to 35 with active or convalescent COVID-19. CDR3s include the opening cysteine and the closing phenylalanine or tryptophan. Each record gives: CDR3 protein, CDR3 DNA, clone size, V gene, CDR3 length, J gene, D gene. The D gene is left open where the match is weak. Where a row states a size, it is once, few, many or the class of an expanded clone; other rows omit it.

CDR3 protein: CSASSGRVGDTQYF
CDR3 DNA: TGCAGTGCTAGTAGCGGCCGGGTGGGGGATACGCAGTATTTT
clone size: .
V gene: TRBV20-1
CDR3 length: 14
J gene: TRBJ2-3
D gene: .

CDR3 protein: CASSQVTMGTSGPDTQYF
CDR3 DNA: TGCGCCAGCAGCCAAGTCACAATGGGGACTAGCGGGCCAGATACGCAGTATTTT
clone size: .
V gene: TRBV4-3
CDR3 length: 18
J gene: TRBJ2-3
D gene: TRBD2

CDR3 protein: CASSQSQGASNQPQHF
CDR3 DNA: TGTGCCAGCAGCCAATCGCAGGGGGCCAGCAATCAGCCCCAGCATTTT
clone size: .
V gene: TRBV16
CDR3 length: 16
J gene: TRBJ1-5
D gene: TRBD1

CDR3 protein: CASSPRLAGGLDTQYF
CDR3 DNA: TGTGCCAGTAGTCCGAGACTAGCGGGGGGTTTGGATACGCAGTATTTT
clone size: .
V gene: TRBV19
CDR3 length: 16
J gene: TRBJ2-3
D gene: TRBD2

CDR3 protein: CASSYGSRGVRDQPQHF
CDR3 DNA: TGTGCCAGCAGTTACGGGTCAAGGGGTGTAAGGGATCAGCCCCAGCATTTT
clone size: .
V gene: TRBV6-2/TRBV6-3
CDR3 length: 17
J gene: TRBJ1-5
D gene: .

CDR3 protein: CASSFTMPAVSDTQYF
CDR3 DNA: TGTGCCAGCAGTTTCACCATGCCTGCGGTGTCGGATACGCAGTATTTT
clone size: .
V gene: TRBV27
CDR3 length: 16
J gene: TRBJ2-3
D gene: .

CDR3 protein: CASSLAPLRDRNTGELFF
CDR3 DNA: TGTGCCAGCAGCTTAGCTCCACTTAGGGACAGGAACACCGGGGAGCTGTTTTTT
clone size: .
V gene: TRBV7-9
CDR3 length: 18
J gene: TRBJ2-2
D gene: TRBD1

CDR3 protein: CASSPRGSFTEAFF
CDR3 DNA: TGTGCCAGCAGCCCACGGGGGAGTTTCACTGAAGCTTTCTTT
clone size: .
V gene: TRBV7-9
CDR3 length: 14
J gene: TRBJ1-1
D gene: .

CDR3 protein: CASSLEHLSDTQYF
CDR3 DNA: TGTGCCAGCAGCTTAGAACACCTCTCAGATACGCAGTATTTT
clone size: .
V gene: TRBV11-3
CDR3 length: 14
J gene: TRBJ2-3
D gene: .

CDR3 protein: CASSLATYLKHGAFF
CDR3 DNA: TGTGCCAGCAGCTTAGCGACTTACCTAAAACATGGGGCTTTCTTT
clone size: .
V gene: TRBV7-4
CDR3 length: 15
J gene: TRBJ1-1
D gene: .

CDR3 protein: CASSLVGVDADTQYF
CDR3 DNA: TGTGCCAGCAGCTTAGTGGGAGTGGATGCCGATACGCAGTATTTT
clone size: .
V gene: TRBV11-2
CDR3 length: 15
J gene: TRBJ2-3
D gene: .

CDR3 protein: CASSLADRVTEAFF
CDR3 DNA: TGTGCCAGCAGCTTAGCGGACAGGGTCACTGAAGCTTTCTTT
clone size: .
V gene: TRBV7-9
CDR3 length: 14
J gene: TRBJ1-1
D gene: TRBD1

CDR3 protein: CASSQWASTSGRGNEQFF
CDR3 DNA: TGTGCCAGCAGCCAGTGGGCCTCGACTAGCGGGAGGGGAAATGAGCAGTTCTTC
clone size: few
V gene: TRBV3-1/TRBV3-2
CDR3 length: 18
J gene: TRBJ2-1
D gene: TRBD2

CDR3 protein: CASSAGLVRVTDTQYF
CDR3 DNA: TGCGCCAGCAGCGCGGGACTAGTTAGGGTTACAGATACGCAGTATTTT
clone size: once
V gene: TRBV5-1
CDR3 length: 16
J gene: TRBJ2-3
D gene: TRBD2

CDR3 protein: CASSLGLGEGLLNQPQHF
CDR3 DNA: TGTGCCAGCAGTTTAGGATTAGGGGAGGGCCTACTCAATCAGCCCCAGCATTTT
clone size: .
V gene: TRBV28
CDR3 length: 18
J gene: TRBJ1-5
D gene: .

CDR3 protein: CASSSVAGGRTGELFF
CDR3 DNA: TGTGCCAGCAGCTCCGTAGCGGGGGGGCGCACCGGGGAGCTGTTTTTT
clone size: .
V gene: TRBV7-9
CDR3 length: 16
J gene: TRBJ2-2
D gene: TRBD2

CDR3 protein: CATSRVGVNQPQHF
CDR3 DNA: TGTGCCACCAGCAGAGTTGGAGTCAATCAGCCCCAGCATTTT
clone size: .
V gene: TRBV15
CDR3 length: 14
J gene: TRBJ1-5
D gene: .

CDR3 protein: CATSPQRWSQETQYF
CDR3 DNA: TGTGCCACCAGCCCCCAAAGGTGGAGCCAAGAGACCCAGTACTTC
clone size: .
V gene: TRBV15
CDR3 length: 15
J gene: TRBJ2-5
D gene: .

CDR3 protein: CASSEFSGGQETQYF
CDR3 DNA: TGCGCCAGCAGTGAGTTTTCAGGGGGGCAAGAGACCCAGTACTTC
clone size: .
V gene: TRBV10-1
CDR3 length: 15
J gene: TRBJ2-5
D gene: .

CDR3 protein: CATSRGGTKSSSGNTIYF
CDR3 DNA: TGTGCCACCAGCAGAGGCGGCACGAAATCCAGCTCTGGAAACACCATATATTTT
clone size: .
V gene: TRBV15
CDR3 length: 18
J gene: TRBJ1-3
D gene: .

CDR3 protein: CASSQGGNTEAFF
CDR3 DNA: TGTGCCAGCAGCCAGGGGGGGAACACTGAAGCTTTCTTT
clone size: .
V gene: TRBV7-9
CDR3 length: 13
J gene: TRBJ1-1
D gene: TRBD1

CDR3 protein: CASSQPLRTGGLADTQYF
CDR3 DNA: TGTGCCAGCAGCCAACCCCTAAGAACGGGAGGTTTGGCAGATACGCAGTATTTT
clone size: .
V gene: TRBV3-1/TRBV3-2
CDR3 length: 18
J gene: TRBJ2-3
D gene: TRBD2

CDR3 protein: CATSRESLQGAYNEQFF
CDR3 DNA: TGTGCCACCAGCAGAGAGTCTCTCCAGGGGGCCTACAATGAGCAGTTCTTC
clone size: .
V gene: TRBV15
CDR3 length: 17
J gene: TRBJ2-1
D gene: TRBD1

CDR3 protein: CASSGQGVVNTEAFF
CDR3 DNA: TGTGCCAGCAGTGGGCAGGGTGTGGTGAACACTGAAGCTTTCTTT
clone size: .
V gene: TRBV27
CDR3 length: 15
J gene: TRBJ1-1
D gene: .

CDR3 protein: CASSAKREIYEQYF
CDR3 DNA: TGCGCCAGCAGCGCGAAGAGGGAAATCTACGAGCAGTACTTC
clone size: .
V gene: TRBV5-1
CDR3 length: 14
J gene: TRBJ2-7
D gene: .

CDR3 protein: CASSLDSWLGYTF
CDR3 DNA: TGTGCCAGCTCATTAGACTCGTGGCTTGGCTACACCTTC
clone size: .
V gene: TRBV18
CDR3 length: 13
J gene: TRBJ1-2
D gene: .

CDR3 protein: CASSLVGTGIQPQHF
CDR3 DNA: TGTGCCAGCAGCTTAGTTGGGACAGGGATTCAGCCCCAGCATTTT
clone size: .
V gene: TRBV7-9
CDR3 length: 15
J gene: TRBJ1-5
D gene: TRBD1

CDR3 protein: CATLSTGTNNEQFF
CDR3 DNA: TGTGCCACCCTGTCGACAGGGACAAATAATGAGCAGTTCTTC
clone size: .
V gene: TRBV5-4
CDR3 length: 14
J gene: TRBJ2-1
D gene: TRBD1

CDR3 protein: CASSPRRLTYNEQFF
CDR3 DNA: TGTGCCAGCAGCCCGAGGCGTTTAACCTACAATGAGCAGTTCTTC
clone size: .
V gene: TRBV5-6
CDR3 length: 15
J gene: TRBJ2-1
D gene: .

CDR3 protein: CASSFTGNGSPLHF
CDR3 DNA: TGTGCCAGCAGTTTTACAGGGAACGGTTCACCCCTCCACTTT
clone size: .
V gene: TRBV5-6
CDR3 length: 14
J gene: TRBJ1-6
D gene: .

CDR3 protein: CASSLLGQDLGNTIYF
CDR3 DNA: TGCGCCAGCAGCCTCCTCGGACAGGATCTTGGAAACACCATATATTTT
clone size: .
V gene: TRBV5-1
CDR3 length: 16
J gene: TRBJ1-3
D gene: TRBD1

CDR3 protein: CASSEPGRETQYF
CDR3 DNA: TGCGCCAGCAGTGAGCCAGGGCGAGAGACCCAGTACTTC
clone size: .
V gene: TRBV10-2
CDR3 length: 13
J gene: TRBJ2-5
D gene: .

CDR3 protein: CASSPGTGVHYGYTF
CDR3 DNA: TGTGCCAGCAGTCCCGGGACAGGGGTTCATTATGGCTACACCTTC
clone size: .
V gene: TRBV27
CDR3 length: 15
J gene: TRBJ1-2
D gene: TRBD1

CDR3 protein: CASSPTGQINEQFF
CDR3 DNA: TGCGCCAGCAGCCCCACGGGACAGATCAATGAGCAGTTCTTC
clone size: .
V gene: TRBV4-3
CDR3 length: 14
J gene: TRBJ2-1
D gene: TRBD1

CDR3 protein: CASSVGGHSGNTIYF
CDR3 DNA: TGTGCCAGCAGCGTAGGCGGACACTCTGGAAACACCATATATTTT
clone size: once
V gene: TRBV9
CDR3 length: 15
J gene: TRBJ1-3
D gene: .

CDR3 protein: CASSRVSNYGYTF
CDR3 DNA: TGTGCCAGCTCCCGGGTTTCTAACTATGGCTACACCTTC
clone size: .
V gene: TRBV11-2
CDR3 length: 13
J gene: TRBJ1-2
D gene: .

CDR3 protein: CASEQGYEQYF
CDR3 DNA: TGTGCCAGCGAACAGGGTTACGAGCAGTACTTC
clone size: .
V gene: TRBV21-1
CDR3 length: 11
J gene: TRBJ2-7
D gene: .

CDR3 protein: CASTPGGDSYEQYF
CDR3 DNA: TGTGCCAGCACCCCGGGAGGGGACTCCTACGAGCAGTACTTC
clone size: .
V gene: TRBV25-1
CDR3 length: 14
J gene: TRBJ2-7
D gene: TRBD2

CDR3 protein: CASSLGGVTQYF
CDR3 DNA: TGTGCCAGCAGTTTAGGCGGTGTTACGCAGTATTTT
clone size: .
V gene: TRBV27
CDR3 length: 12
J gene: TRBJ2-3
D gene: .

CDR3 protein: CASIPQGNEQYF
CDR3 DNA: TGTGCCAGCATCCCACAGGGAAACGAGCAGTACTTC
clone size: .
V gene: TRBV6-5
CDR3 length: 12
J gene: TRBJ2-7
D gene: .

CDR3 protein: CSAGPQETQYF
CDR3 DNA: TGCAGTGCTGGGCCCCAAGAGACCCAGTACTTC
clone size: .
V gene: TRBV20-1
CDR3 length: 11
J gene: TRBJ2-5
D gene: .

CDR3 protein: CASSELANEQFF
CDR3 DNA: TGTGCCAGCAGTGAACTGGCTAATGAGCAGTTCTTC
clone size: .
V gene: TRBV2
CDR3 length: 12
J gene: TRBJ2-1
D gene: .

CDR3 protein: CASSFNNYGYTF
CDR3 DNA: TGTGCCAGCAGTTTTAATAACTATGGCTACACCTTC
clone size: .
V gene: TRBV12-3/TRBV12-4
CDR3 length: 12
J gene: TRBJ1-2
D gene: .

CDR3 protein: CASSQDNPGLSPLHF
CDR3 DNA: TGCGCCAGCAGCCAAGACAATCCAGGGCTGTCACCCCTCCACTTT
clone size: .
V gene: TRBV4-3
CDR3 length: 15
J gene: TRBJ1-6
D gene: .

CDR3 protein: CASNWRGENTIYF
CDR3 DNA: TGTGCCAGCAACTGGAGGGGTGAAAACACCATATATTTT
clone size: .
V gene: TRBV3-1/TRBV3-2
CDR3 length: 13
J gene: TRBJ1-3
D gene: .

CDR3 protein: CASSLASGRALTQYF
CDR3 DNA: TGTGCCAGCAGCTTAGCCAGCGGGAGGGCCCTAACGCAGTACTTC
clone size: .
V gene: TRBV7-8
CDR3 length: 15
J gene: TRBJ2-7
D gene: TRBD2

CDR3 protein: CASSGTSGRYEQYF
CDR3 DNA: TGTGCCAGCAGCGGGACTAGCGGGAGGTATGAGCAGTACTTC
clone size: .
V gene: TRBV6-5
CDR3 length: 14
J gene: TRBJ2-7
D gene: TRBD2

CDR3 protein: CATAASYEQYF
CDR3 DNA: TGTGCCACCGCGGCTTCCTACGAGCAGTACTTC
clone size: .
V gene: TRBV6-6
CDR3 length: 11
J gene: TRBJ2-7
D gene: .

CDR3 protein: CATSDEALSSYNEQFF
CDR3 DNA: TGTGCCACCAGTGACGAGGCGCTGAGCTCCTACAATGAGCAGTTCTTC
clone size: .
V gene: TRBV24-1
CDR3 length: 16
J gene: TRBJ2-1
D gene: .

CDR3 protein: CASSSGPAGTYEQYF
CDR3 DNA: TGTGCCAGCAGCTCAGGGCCGGCAGGGACCTACGAGCAGTACTTC
clone size: .
V gene: TRBV5-6
CDR3 length: 15
J gene: TRBJ2-7
D gene: .

CDR3 protein: CASSLKGGAPYGYTF
CDR3 DNA: TGTGCCAGCAGCTTAAAGGGAGGGGCCCCTTATGGCTACACCTTC
clone size: .
V gene: TRBV7-3
CDR3 length: 15
J gene: TRBJ1-2
D gene: .